This T cell receptor beta chain comes out of a study of T cell responses to AZD1222 COVID-19 vaccine. Study-level points and caveats: Repertoire sampling occurred only after the peak T cell response. Breadth and depth of Spike-specific TCRs rose after two AZD1222 doses. The CD4 TCRs associated with vaccination extended across spike and predominated at 160-218 and 743-854.

Produced via immunoSEQ multiplex PCR; TCRdb's table is partial and in-frame only. This repertoire shows roughly 200,000 clones, around 93% found once; its top ten account for 0.8% to 1.3%. About this clone itself: As yet, its antigen is unknown.

The V and J ends lost 4 bases and 6 bases, in that order; junction bases with no gene match: 14. The CDR3 consists of 16 residues. Germline V lookup: CDR1 KGHSH, CDR2 LQKENI. The chain is built from TRBV18 and TRBJ1-2, with TRBD1 identical over 7 bases. The origin of this receptor is an adult who received the MenACWY meningococcal vaccine as a control. The input for sequencing was peripheral blood, taken 28 days after the second dose of the MenACWY control vaccine. This CDR3 is CASSQTRDRDSNGYTF. CDR3 in DNA: TGTGCCAGCTCACAGACCAGAGACAGGGATTCGAATGGCTACACCTTC.